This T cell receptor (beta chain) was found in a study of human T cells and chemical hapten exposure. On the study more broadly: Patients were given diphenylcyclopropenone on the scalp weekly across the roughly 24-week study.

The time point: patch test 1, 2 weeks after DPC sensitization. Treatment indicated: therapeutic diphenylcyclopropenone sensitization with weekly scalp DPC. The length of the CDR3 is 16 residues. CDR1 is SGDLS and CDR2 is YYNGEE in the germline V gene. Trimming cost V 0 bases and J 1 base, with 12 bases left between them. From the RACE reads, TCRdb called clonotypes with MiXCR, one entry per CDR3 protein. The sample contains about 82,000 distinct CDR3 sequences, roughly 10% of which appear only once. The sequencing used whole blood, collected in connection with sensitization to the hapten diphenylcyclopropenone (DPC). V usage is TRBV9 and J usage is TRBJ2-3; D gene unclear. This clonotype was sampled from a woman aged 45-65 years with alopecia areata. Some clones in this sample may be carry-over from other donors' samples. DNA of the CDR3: TGTGCCAGCAGCGTAGATGCCGGGCACCGCACAGATACGCAGTATTTT. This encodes CASSVDAGHRTDTQYF. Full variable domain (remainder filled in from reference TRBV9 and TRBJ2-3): DSGVTQTPKHLITATGQRVTLRCSPRSGDLSVYWYQQSLDQGLQFLIQYYNGEERAKGNILERFSAQQFPDLHSELNLSSLELGDSALYFCASSVDAGHRTDTQYFGPGTRLTVL.